Presented here are 13 T cell receptor beta chains from one specimen sequenced in a study of CD8+ T cells in alopecia areata. Extracted RNA was reverse transcribed into cDNA, the sequencing template. Sequencing used immunoSEQ multiplex PCR; TCRdb keeps in-frame clones, though not all of them. The sample holds about 120,000 clones, and no clone turns up only once. Sequencing was performed on lesional skin. Every receptor here comes from a C3H/HeJ mouse with alopecia areata. The MHC haplotype of the strain is H2-k.

Turning to this clone: Gene names and germline refer to mouse. The read finishes 4 residues shy of the CDR3 end, and the germline J gene is used to complete it. J is TRBJ2-2 and V is TRBV13-3, with 9 bases matching TRBD1. There are 15 residues in the CDR3. V was pared by 4 bases and J by 6 bases, with 7 bases of the junction left unmatched. CDR1 and CDR2 (germline): NNHDY, SYVADS. The CDR3 sequence: CASSPPTGGAGQLYF. Incomplete CDR3 DNA: TGTGCCAGCAGTCCCCCCACAGGGGGCGCCGGG.

This clone was detected only a few times. The listed genes are named as in mouse. CDR3 residues: CASISGLSSAETLYF. The DNA read from the CDR3 is TGTGCCAGCATCTCGGGACTGTCTAGTGCAGAA. The chain combines TRBV13-3 with TRBJ2-3; 7 bases map to TRBD2. The read ends 4 residues shy of where the CDR3 ends; the end is completed using the germline J gene. V lost 6 bases and J lost 0; bases outside the gene matches: 7. This CDR3 comprises 15 residues. Germline V gene lookup returns CDR1 NNHDY and CDR2 SYVADS.

This clone was observed a handful of times. The listed genes are named as in mouse. From the germline J gene comes the end of the CDR3, since the read stops 4 residues before it. This sequence joins TRBV13-3 and TRBJ1-2; D possibly corresponds to TRBD1 (5 bases). This CDR3 spans 14 amino acids. Germline-derived CDR1 and CDR2 are NNHDY and SYVADS. CDR3 DNA, as far as it was read: TGTGCCAGCAGTGATGGATGGGGGAGTCCC. Its translation is CASSDGWGSP. The whole CDR3 protein is CASSDGWGSPDYTF.

This clone was seen a handful of times. Gene names follow the mouse nomenclature. Read coverage stops 4 residues before the CDR3 terminus; the germline J gene supplies the remainder. The chain has TRBV13-3 and TRBJ2-1; no reliable D call. Germline loops: CDR1 NNHDY, CDR2 SYVADS. Trimming cost V 3 bases and J 1 base, with 5 bases left between them. CDR3 length: 13 residues. The CDR3 loop reads CASSGVNYAEQFF. The sequenced part of the CDR3 DNA is TGTGCCAGCAGTGGTGTGAACTATGCT.

This clone turned up a few times. All gene names here are mouse names. The sequence runs out 4 residues before the end of the CDR3; the remainder is reconstructed from the germline J gene. The chain couples TRBV31 to TRBJ2-1; 7 bases match TRBD2. The CDR3 is 16 amino acids. The trim removed 0 bases at V and 1 base at J, leaving 6 bases unmatched. CDR1 is GKSSPN, CDR2 SITVG, per germline. CDR3 DNA (partial): TGTGCCTGGAGTCTCTCATGGGGGGAGAACTATGCT. This sequence encodes CAWSLSWGENYA. The whole CDR3 is CAWSLSWGENYAEQFF.

Remarks on this clone: Mouse gene names and germline throughout. The read terminates 4 residues before the CDR3 end, so the remaining end is supplied by the germline J gene. The chain combines TRBV1 with TRBJ2-4; D gene uncertain. Trimming pared 5 bases from V and 0 bases from J, leaving 9 bases between. Germline-derived CDR1 and CDR2 are NSQYPW and LRSPGD (reference sequence). The CDR3 has 14 amino acids. The CDR3 region is CTCSPRHSQNTLYF. Incomplete CDR3 DNA: TGCACCTGCAGTCCTCGACACAGTCAAAAC.

A few counts support this clone. Mouse gene names and germline throughout. The DNA read from the CDR3 is TGTGCCAGCAGCCCTGGGACAGAACAAGAC. Its protein product is CASSPGTEQD. The full CDR3 protein is CASSPGTEQDTQYF. This chain links TRBV13-3 with TRBJ2-5, with TRBD1 matching over 7 bases. Read data end 4 residues before the CDR3 end; the end is taken from the germline J gene. From germline, CDR1 is NNHDY and CDR2 SYVADS. V lost 5 bases and J lost 3; bases outside the gene matches: 6. The CDR3 is 14 residues long.

This clone was counted only a few times. Any gene name here is a mouse gene name. The CDR3 end is not reached by the read, which stops 4 residues before it; the germline J gene fills it in. This chain links TRBV19 with TRBJ2-5; 9 bases are shared with TRBD1. V shed 5 bases, J shed 3 bases, and the junction held 4 bases outside the gene matches. CDR1 is FNHDT, CDR2 SITEND, per germline (reference sequence). The CDR3 contains 14 residues. CDR3 bases read: TGTGCCAGCAGGCCTGACAGGGGGCAAGAC. Translating it yields CASRPDRGQD. The whole CDR3 sequence reads CASRPDRGQDTQYF.

Comment on this clone: Genes and germline come from the mouse. The read ends 4 residues shy of where the CDR3 ends; the end is completed using the germline J gene. The chain combines TRBV19 with TRBJ1-2; 9 bases are a match to TRBD1. Germline V gives CDR1 FNHDT, CDR2 SITEND (reference sequence). V was pared by 4 bases and J by 4 bases, with 5 bases of the junction left unmatched. CDR3 length equals 14 residues. The sequenced CDR3 bases are TGTGCCAGCAGTGGGGACAGGGCGGGCTCC. The encoded protein is CASSGDRAGS. The whole CDR3 sequence reads CASSGDRAGSDYTF.

Note on this clone: Any gene name here is a mouse gene name. The CDR3 end lies 4 residues beyond the end of the read and is filled in from the germline J gene. The V and J genes are TRBV5 and TRBJ2-4, with TRBD1 matching over 7 bases. The CDR3 has 15 residues. V lost 4 bases, J lost 0 bases, and 4 bases stayed unmatched. CDR1 is LGHNA, CDR2 YNLKQL, per germline (reference sequence). Here the CDR3 reads CASSPGTASQNTLYF. CDR3 DNA, as far as it was read: TGTGCCAGCAGCCCCGGGACAGCTAGTCAAAAC.

Points on this clone: The listed genes are named as in mouse. The read is 4 residues too short to cover the CDR3 end, so that end is filled in from the germline J gene. The V gene is TRBV13-3, the J gene TRBJ2-1, with TRBD1 matching 7 bases. Germline CDR1 reads NNHDY; CDR2 reads SYVADS. After removal of 9 bases from V and 4 bases from J, the junction contained 7 bases not matched to a gene. The CDR3 extends over 13 amino acids. Partial CDR3 DNA: TGTGCCATCCTCCGGGACAGATATGCT. Translated, it gives CAILRDRYA. The whole CDR3 protein is CAILRDRYAEQFF.

Worth noting for this clone: All gene names here are mouse names. The CDR3 goes on 4 residues after the read ends, and that part is filled in from the germline J gene. This chain connects TRBV19 to TRBJ2-1, with 10 positions matching TRBD2. Germline V CDR1 and CDR2: FNHDT, SITEND (reference sequence). With 4 bases clipped from V and 4 bases from J, the junction kept 5 bases outside the gene matches. The CDR3 sequence is 15 residues long. CDR3 DNA (partial): TGTGCCAGCAGTCCGACTGGGGGGCTGTATGCT. It specifies CASSPTGGLYA. The full CDR3 protein is CASSPTGGLYAEQFF.

This clone was found a few times. Here the gene names and germline are mouse. Coverage ceases 4 residues before the CDR3 finishes, and the germline J gene fills in the end. This chain connects TRBV13-1 to TRBJ1-2, with TRBD1 identical over 10 bases. The CDR3 is 16 residues long. Germline CDR1 and CDR2: NSHNY and SYGAGN. J gave up 0 bases and V 1 base, and 3 bases lay outside the gene matches. The covered CDR3 bases are TGTGCCAGCAGTGATCCGGGACAGGGGACAAACTCC. Encoded protein: CASSDPGQGTNS. The entire CDR3 protein is CASSDPGQGTNSDYTF.